This T cell receptor (beta chain) appears in the sequencing data of a study of T cells in Graves' hyperthyroidism and ophthalmopathy. Notes on the study in general: Through a model of 13 V-J features, ophthalmopathy was separated from stable hyperthyroidism. Blood also contained most expanded thyroid clonotypes above 0.001. The model's output predicted ophthalmopathy at a median of 6.5 months prior to onset.

Duration under 3 months, a NOSPECS grade of at least 4, and a Clinical Activity Score of at least 3 characterized the ophthalmopathy patients. This clonotype was detected a few times. Its antigen remains unknown. The CDR3 has 15 amino acids. V was clipped by 1 base and J by 4 bases; unmatched bases: 2. Germline lookup yields CDR1 SGHNT and CDR2 YYREEE (reference sequence). Researchers amplified the TCR beta CDR3 regions from RNA transcripts. A set of HTBI primers served as the primers for a first-round RT-PCR of the TCR CDR3. TCRdb ran MiXCR on the multiplex PCR reads and lists one entry per CDR3 protein. The sample carries 490,000 or so distinct CDR3 sequences, less than 25% recorded once.

The sequence came from a woman in her 70s with Graves' ophthalmopathy. The chain has TRBV5-4 and TRBJ2-5, with 12 bases fitting TRBD1. Sequenced material: blood. CDR3: CASSLLGQGAETQYF. As DNA, the CDR3 is TGTGCCAGCAGCTTGTTGGGACAGGGGGCAGAGACCCAGTACTTC.